Presented here are 2 T cell receptor beta chains from one specimen sequenced in a study of a mutant IDH1 vaccine in newly diagnosed glioma. The time point here: week 5, during vaccination. Doses of 300 ug of mutant IDH1 20-mer peptide were given with topical imiquimod. Only in-frame clones appear in the TCRdb table, and some are missing; sequencing was by immunoSEQ multiplex PCR. This sample has 60,000 or so clones; around 89% occur once, and the top ten carry about 4.2%. These receptors' targets are unknown. This specimen consisted of PBMCs, obtained from a glioma patient whose treatment included an IDH1 peptide vaccine. The receptor source for this set is a woman between 35 and 50 years old with glioma.

J is TRBJ2-2 and V is TRBV6-5, with D maybe TRBD2 (5 bases). CDR3 length equals 15 residues. Germline V gene data show CDR1 as MNHEY and CDR2 as SVGAGI. Trimming left V 0 bases short and J 7 bases short, with 12 bases between. The CDR3 DNA reads TGTGCCAGCAGTTACTCGTCTGCGGGTTTCGGGGAGCTGTTTTTT. Encoded protein: CASSYSSAGFGELFF.

The chain has TRBV7-2 and TRBJ2-7; D possibly corresponds to TRBD1 (5 bases). V gave up 2 bases and J gave up 3 bases, with 14 bases separating them. CDR3 length: 15 amino acids. The V gene's germline CDR1 is SGHTA and CDR2 FQGNSA. The CDR3 region has the DNA TGTGCCAGCAGCTTAAAGTCAGGGTTGTTCTACGAGCAGTACTTC. It yields the protein CASSLKSGLFYEQYF.